There are a few counts of the clone carrying this TCR beta chain. The antigen is undetermined. Germline V gene sequence: CDR1 DFQATT, CDR2 SNEGSKA (reference sequence). The CDR3 runs 14 residues. Trimming left V 2 bases short and J 0 bases short, with 9 bases between. TCRdb called the 5' RACE reads again in MiXCR, with one record for every CDR3 protein. This sample has 450,000 or so distinct CDR3 sequences; over 11% occur once, and the top ten carry around 0.98%. This specimen belongs to a study of identical twins. Findings and limits, study-wide: Excess sharing by twins proved weaker in beta out-of-frame sequences. For zero-insertion analyses, partial confounding could come from invariant MAIT and iNKT cells.

These same records also appear under a second study, on yellow fever vaccine responses in identical twins. That study adds: Twins' vaccine T cell response reportedly seemed partly convergent, partly personalized.

The sample consisted of CD4+ T cells sorted from blood. The chain recombines TRBV20-1 with TRBJ2-3, with D perhaps matching TRBD2 (6 bases). The receptor's source is a woman between 18 and 30 years old in good health. The CDR3, as DNA: TGCAGTGCTAGACTCAGCGGGAGCACAGATACGCAGTATTTT. Protein: CSARLSGSTDTQYF.